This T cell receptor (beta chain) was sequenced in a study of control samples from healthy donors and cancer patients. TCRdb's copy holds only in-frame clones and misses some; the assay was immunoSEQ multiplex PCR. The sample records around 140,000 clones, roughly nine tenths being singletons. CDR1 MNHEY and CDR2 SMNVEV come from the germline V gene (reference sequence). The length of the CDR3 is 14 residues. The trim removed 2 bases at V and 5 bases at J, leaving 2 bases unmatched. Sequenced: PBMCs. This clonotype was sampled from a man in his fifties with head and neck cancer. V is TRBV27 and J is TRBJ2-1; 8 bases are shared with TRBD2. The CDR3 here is CASSLRGGNNEQFF. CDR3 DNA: TGTGCCAGCAGTTTACGGGGGGGCAACAATGAGCAGTTCTTC.